Shown below are 8 T cell receptor beta chains from a single sample sequenced in a study of cytomegalovirus exposure and HLA in healthy donors. Primers for the PCR totalled 60 Vbeta and 13 Jbeta. Assay used: immunoSEQ multiplex PCR; TCRdb lists only in-frame clones, some missing. The table includes about 110,000 clones, 76% detected once. The sequenced material came from PBMCs. These receptors were collected from a man aged 30-40 years in good health and CMV-seropositive.

This rearrangement joins TRBV7-9 to TRBJ2-5; maybe TRBD2 (6 bases). Judging by the DNA end, TRBJ2-7 fits better; the J call may be wrong. Germline V lookup: CDR1 SEHNR, CDR2 FQNEAQ (reference sequence). This CDR3 region has 15 residues. The CDR3 protein is CASSLTRDPTYEQYF. In DNA form, the CDR3 reads TGTGCCAGCAGCTTAACGCGGGATCCTACCTACGAGCAGTACTTC.

The rearrangement links TRBV4-3 to TRBJ1-5; D is ambiguous. Trimming cost V 0 bases and J 10 bases, with 16 bases left between them. CDR3 length: 15 amino acids. Germline CDR1 reads LGHNA; CDR2 reads YSLEER. The CDR3 DNA reads as TGCGCCAGCAGCCAAGAGTGGACTGTTGATTTACCCCAGCATTTT. It codes for CASSQEWTVDLPQHF.

The chain employs TRBV28 and TRBJ2-7; 7 positions match TRBD1. Trimming took 4 bases from V and 0 from J; bases not matched to a gene: 6. This CDR3 comprises 15 residues. Germline lookup yields CDR1 MDHEN and CDR2 SYDVKM. The CDR3 DNA reads as TGTGCCAGCAGTTCTATTCGGGACAGCTCCTACGAGCAGTACTTC. It translates to CASSSIRDSSYEQYF. Together with reference TRBV28 and TRBJ2-7, the CDR3 gives the full variable domain: DVKVTQSSRYLVKRTGEKVFLECVQDMDHENMFWYRQDPGLGLRLIYFSYDVKMKEKGDIPEGYSVSREKKERFSLILESASTNQTSMYLCASSSIRDSSYEQYFGPGTRLTVT.

As for this clone: The germline gene is not matched at one end of the junction; a read error may be the cause. The V gene is TRBV28, the J gene TRBJ2-1; D unresolved. CDR1 MDHEN and CDR2 SYDVKM come from the germline V gene. The CDR3 has 13 amino acids. CDR3 protein: CASSLAKYSEQFF. In DNA form, the CDR3 reads TGTGCCAGCAGTTTAGCCAAGTACAGTGAGCAGTTCTTC.

V gene TRBV4-3 combines with J gene TRBJ1-1; 9 bases agree with TRBD1. Germline CDR1 reads LGHNA; CDR2 reads YSLEER. The junction had 4 bases not matched to a gene; V was cut back by 3 bases and J by 5 bases. CDR3 length equals 14 residues. CDR3 residues: CASSHRTGVTEAFF. For the CDR3, the DNA is TGCGCCAGCAGCCACAGGACAGGGGTAACTGAAGCTTTCTTT.

Of note for this clone: One end of the junction is discordant with germline, which a read error may explain. The chain joins TRBV7-9 to TRBJ1-4, with 8 bases aligning to TRBD1. CDR1 SEHNR and CDR2 FQNEAQ come from the germline V gene (reference sequence). The CDR3 is 18 amino acids. CDR3 protein: CSSSLDPDRAPRSEKLFF. CDR3 coding DNA: TGTTCCAGCAGCTTAGACCCGGACAGGGCACCACGTAGTGAAAAACTGTTTTTT.

The chain joins TRBV2 to TRBJ1-1; possible D gene TRBD1, 6 bases. Trimming pared 8 bases from V and 8 bases from J, leaving 15 bases between. Germline V lookup: CDR1 SNHLY, CDR2 FYNNEI. The CDR3 runs to 12 residues. This chain's CDR3 is CASGIYRAEAFF. The CDR3 DNA is TGTGCCAGCGGGATTTACAGGGCGGAAGCTTTCTTT.

The rearrangement links TRBV28 to TRBJ2-2, with TRBD1 as a possible D gene (5 bases). Trimming removed 5 bases at V and 6 bases at J, with 16 bases between. Germline V lookup: CDR1 MDHEN, CDR2 SYDVKM. This CDR3 region has 15 residues. CDR3 coding DNA: TGTGCCAGCAGTCCCCCAGGGTTAAGGGCCGGGGAGCTGTTTTTT. It is translated as CASSPPGLRAGELFF.